Only one count was recorded for the clone carrying this TCR beta chain. Its specificity is unknown. These data come from a study of identical twins. In TCRdb, the 5' RACE reads were re-called with MiXCR into one record per CDR3 protein. The sample consists of 700,000 to 950,000 distinct CDR3 sequences, roughly an eighth of them appearing once. Regarding the study as a whole: Partial confounding of zero-insertion analyses by invariant MAIT and iNKT cells was possible.

The CDR3 loop spans 17 amino acids. Germline V CDR1 and CDR2: KGHDR, SFDVKD. V was pared by 1 base and J by 7 bases, with 19 bases between. The same sample was also studied in work on yellow fever vaccine responses in identical twins.

This sequence originates from a woman aged 18-29 years in good health. The V call is TRBV24-1, the J call TRBJ2-1; TRBD1 is a possible D gene (5 bases). Sequenced material: PBMCs. CDR3 in amino acids: CATSDFTQGWDGNEQFF. The CDR3 DNA is TGTGCCACCAGTGATTTTACGCAGGGTTGGGATGGGAATGAGCAGTTCTTC.